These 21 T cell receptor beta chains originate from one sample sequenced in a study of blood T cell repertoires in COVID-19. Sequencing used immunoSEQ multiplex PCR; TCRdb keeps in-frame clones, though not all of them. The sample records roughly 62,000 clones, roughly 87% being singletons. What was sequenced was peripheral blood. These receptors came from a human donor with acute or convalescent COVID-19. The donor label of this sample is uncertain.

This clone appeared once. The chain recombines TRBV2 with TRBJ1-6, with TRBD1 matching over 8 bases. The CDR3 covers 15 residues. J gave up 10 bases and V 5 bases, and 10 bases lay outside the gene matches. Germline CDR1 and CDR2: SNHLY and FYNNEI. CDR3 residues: CASSLQAGGGSPLHF. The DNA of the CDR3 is TGTGCCAGCAGTTTACAAGCAGGGGGCGGATCACCCCTCCACTTT.

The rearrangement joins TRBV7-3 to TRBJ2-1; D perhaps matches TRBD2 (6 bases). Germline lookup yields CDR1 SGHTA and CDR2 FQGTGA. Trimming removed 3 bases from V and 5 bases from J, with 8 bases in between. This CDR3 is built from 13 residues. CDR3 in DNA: TGTGCCAGCAGCTTGGGACTCAACAATGAGCAGTTCTTC. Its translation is CASSLGLNNEQFF.

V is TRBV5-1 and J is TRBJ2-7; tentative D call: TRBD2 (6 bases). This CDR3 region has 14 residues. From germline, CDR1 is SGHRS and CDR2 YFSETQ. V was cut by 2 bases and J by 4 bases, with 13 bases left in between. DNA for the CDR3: TGCGCCAGCAGCTTTAACGGGGGAAGGTACGAGCAGTACTTC. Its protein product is CASSFNGGRYEQYF.

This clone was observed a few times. Here the CDR3 reads CASSLSGTTNEKLFF. The CDR3 DNA reads TGTGCCAGCAGCTTATCCGGGACAACTAATGAAAAACTGTTTTTT. This sequence joins TRBV7-6 and TRBJ1-4; D uncertain. V was trimmed by 2 bases and J by 0 bases, leaving 7 bases between them. The CDR3 is 15 amino acids. The V gene's germline CDR1 is SGHVS and CDR2 FNYEAQ.

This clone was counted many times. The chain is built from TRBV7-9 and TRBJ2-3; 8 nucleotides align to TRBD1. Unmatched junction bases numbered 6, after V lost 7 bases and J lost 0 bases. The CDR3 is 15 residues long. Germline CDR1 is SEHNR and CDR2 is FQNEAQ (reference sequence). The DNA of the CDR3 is TGTGCCAGCACCTACGGACAGGGCAGCACAGATACGCAGTATTTT. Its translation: CASTYGQGSTDTQYF. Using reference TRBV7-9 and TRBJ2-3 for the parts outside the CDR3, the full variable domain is DTGVSQNPRHKITKRGQNVTFRCDPISEHNRLYWYRQTLGQGPEFLTYFQNEAQLEKSRLLSDRFSAERPKGSFSTLEIQRTEQGDSAMYLCASTYGQGSTDTQYFGPGTRLTVL.

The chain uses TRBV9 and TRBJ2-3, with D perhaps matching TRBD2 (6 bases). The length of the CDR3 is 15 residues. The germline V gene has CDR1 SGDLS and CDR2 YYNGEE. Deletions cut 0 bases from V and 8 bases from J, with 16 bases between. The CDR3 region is CASSVVPGTEATQYF. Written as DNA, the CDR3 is TGTGCCAGCAGCGTAGTACCCGGGACTGAGGCTACGCAGTATTTT. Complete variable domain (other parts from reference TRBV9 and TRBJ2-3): DSGVTQTPKHLITATGQRVTLRCSPRSGDLSVYWYQQSLDQGLQFLIQYYNGEERAKGNILERFSAQQFPDLHSELNLSSLELGDSALYFCASSVVPGTEATQYFGPGTRLTVL.

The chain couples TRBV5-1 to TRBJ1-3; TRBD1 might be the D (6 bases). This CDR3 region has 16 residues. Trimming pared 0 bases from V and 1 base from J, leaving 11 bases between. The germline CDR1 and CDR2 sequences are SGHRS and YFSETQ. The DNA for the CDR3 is TGCGCCAGCAGCTTGGCGGGGGGGCTTTCTGGAAACACCATATATTTT. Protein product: CASSLAGGLSGNTIYF.

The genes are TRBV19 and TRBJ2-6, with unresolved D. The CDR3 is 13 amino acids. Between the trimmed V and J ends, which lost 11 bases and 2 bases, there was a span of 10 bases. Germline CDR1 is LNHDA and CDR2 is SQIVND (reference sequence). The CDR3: CAAGPTGANVLTF. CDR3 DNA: TGTGCCGCTGGCCCCACTGGGGCCAACGTCCTGACTTTC.

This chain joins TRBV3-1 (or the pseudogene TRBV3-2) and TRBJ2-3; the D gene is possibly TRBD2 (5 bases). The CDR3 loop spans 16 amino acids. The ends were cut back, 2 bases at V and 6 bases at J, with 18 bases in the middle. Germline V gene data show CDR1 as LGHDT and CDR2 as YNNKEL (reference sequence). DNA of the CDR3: TGTGCCAGCAGCCAACTAGCCCTAAACCGGGTCGATACGCAGTATTTT. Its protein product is CASSQLALNRVDTQYF.

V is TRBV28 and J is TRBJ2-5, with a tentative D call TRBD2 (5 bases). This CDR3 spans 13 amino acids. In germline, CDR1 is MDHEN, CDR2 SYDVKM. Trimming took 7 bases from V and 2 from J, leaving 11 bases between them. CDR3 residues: CASNNGGQETQYF. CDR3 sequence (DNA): TGTGCCAGCAACAACGGCGGGCAAGAGACCCAGTACTTC. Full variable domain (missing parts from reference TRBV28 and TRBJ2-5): DVKVTQSSRYLVKRTGEKVFLECVQDMDHENMFWYRQDPGLGLRLIYFSYDVKMKEKGDIPEGYSVSREKKERFSLILESASTNQTSMYLCASNNGGQETQYFGPGTRLLVL.

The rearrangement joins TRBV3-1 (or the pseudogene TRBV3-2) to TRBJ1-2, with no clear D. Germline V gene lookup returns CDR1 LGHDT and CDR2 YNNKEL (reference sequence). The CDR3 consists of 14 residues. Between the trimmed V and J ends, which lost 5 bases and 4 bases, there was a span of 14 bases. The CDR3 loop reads CASSGGPGRYGYTF. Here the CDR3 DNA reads TGTGCCAGCAGCGGAGGCCCGGGCCGCTATGGCTACACCTTC.

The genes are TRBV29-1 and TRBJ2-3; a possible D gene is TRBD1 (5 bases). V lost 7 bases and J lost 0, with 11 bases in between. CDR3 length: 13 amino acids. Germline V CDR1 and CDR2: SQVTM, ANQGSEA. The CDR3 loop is CSAHRGSTDTQYF. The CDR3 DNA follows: TGCAGCGCCCATAGGGGTAGCACAGATACGCAGTATTTT.

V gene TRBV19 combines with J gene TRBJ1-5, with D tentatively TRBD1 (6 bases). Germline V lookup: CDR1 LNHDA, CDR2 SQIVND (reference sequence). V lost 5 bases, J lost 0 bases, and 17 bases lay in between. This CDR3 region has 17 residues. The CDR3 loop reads CASSAVRQVYSNQPQHF. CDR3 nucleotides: TGTGCCAGTAGTGCAGTACGACAGGTATATAGCAATCAGCCCCAGCATTTT.

The CDR3 region has the DNA TGCAGCGTCGCCGGACTAGCGGGGGGGCCTAAGCAGTTCTTC. This sequence encodes CSVAGLAGGPKQFF. J is TRBJ2-1 and V is TRBV29-1; 15 bases align to TRBD2. The length of the CDR3 is 14 residues. CDR1 is SQVTM and CDR2 is ANQGSEA in the germline V gene. V was pared by 6 bases and J by 11 bases, with 8 bases of the junction left unmatched.

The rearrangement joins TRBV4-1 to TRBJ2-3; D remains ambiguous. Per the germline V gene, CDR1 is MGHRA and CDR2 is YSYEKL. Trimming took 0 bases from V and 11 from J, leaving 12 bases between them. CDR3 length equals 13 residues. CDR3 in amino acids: CASSQDSGGGQYF. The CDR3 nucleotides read TGCGCCAGCAGCCAAGATTCTGGCGGTGGGCAGTATTTT.

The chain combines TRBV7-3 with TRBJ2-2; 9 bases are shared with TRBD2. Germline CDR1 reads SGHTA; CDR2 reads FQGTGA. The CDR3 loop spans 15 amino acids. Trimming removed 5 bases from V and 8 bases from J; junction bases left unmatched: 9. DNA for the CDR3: TGTGCCAGCAGCCGGACTAGCGACTTTAGTGGGGAGCTGTTTTTT. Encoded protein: CASSRTSDFSGELFF.

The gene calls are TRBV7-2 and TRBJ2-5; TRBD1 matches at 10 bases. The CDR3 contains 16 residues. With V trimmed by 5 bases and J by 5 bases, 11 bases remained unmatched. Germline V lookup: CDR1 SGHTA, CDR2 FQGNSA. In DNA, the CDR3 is TGTGCCAGCAGCCAGGATCAGAGACAGGGGGCTGAGACCCAGTACTTC. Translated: CASSQDQRQGAETQYF.

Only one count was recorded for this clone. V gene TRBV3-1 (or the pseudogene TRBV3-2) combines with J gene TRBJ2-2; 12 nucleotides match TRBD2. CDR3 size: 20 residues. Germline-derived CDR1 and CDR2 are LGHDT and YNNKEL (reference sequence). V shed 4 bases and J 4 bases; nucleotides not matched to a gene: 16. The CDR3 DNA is TGTGCCAGCAGCCGTTTGCGAGGGACTAGCGGGCCCCCGGGCACCGGGGAGCTGTTTTTT. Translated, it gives CASSRLRGTSGPPGTGELFF.

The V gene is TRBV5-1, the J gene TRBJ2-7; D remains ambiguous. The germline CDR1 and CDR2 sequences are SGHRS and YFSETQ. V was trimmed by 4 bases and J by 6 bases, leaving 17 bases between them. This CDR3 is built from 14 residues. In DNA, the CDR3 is TGCGCCAGCAGCCCGGTTGTGGGCACAAGCGAGCAGTACTTC. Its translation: CASSPVVGTSEQYF. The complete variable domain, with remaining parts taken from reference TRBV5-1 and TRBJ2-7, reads KAGVTQTPRYLIKTRGQQVTLSCSPISGHRSVSWYQQTPGQGLQFLFEYFSETQRNKGNFPGRFSGRQFSNSRSEMNVSTLELGDSALYLCASSPVVGTSEQYFGPGTRLTVT.

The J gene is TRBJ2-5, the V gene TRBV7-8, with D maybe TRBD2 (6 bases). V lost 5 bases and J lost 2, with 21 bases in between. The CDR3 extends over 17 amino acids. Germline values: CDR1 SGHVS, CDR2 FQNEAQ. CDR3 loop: CASSPRSQGLNQETQYF. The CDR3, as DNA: TGTGCCAGCAGCCCGAGATCCCAGGGACTCAATCAAGAGACCCAGTACTTC.

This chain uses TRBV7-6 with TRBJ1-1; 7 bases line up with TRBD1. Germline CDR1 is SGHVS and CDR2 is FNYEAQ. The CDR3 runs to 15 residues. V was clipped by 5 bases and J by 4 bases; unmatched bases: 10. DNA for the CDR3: TGTGCCAGCAGCCCCAGGAGGGGGCGGGGCACTGAAGCTTTCTTT. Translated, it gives CASSPRRGRGTEAFF.